Given below is one T cell receptor beta chain in context. What this receptor recognizes is not known. It has no much larger one-base neighbor in the sample; base qualities were not kept. The CDR3 regions of human TCRbeta chains were subjected to immunosequencing. Regarding the original processing steps: TCRs in the repertoires were compared against a reference library of SARS-CoV-2-specific TCRs that had been generated with the MIRA antigen-specificity platform. Breadth meant the fraction of unique TCRs that were SARS-CoV-2-associated, whereas depth meant the fraction of total T cells that were SARS-CoV-2-associated. Each spike-specific TCR was assigned to its reactive spike region and to a CD4 or CD8 class using the MIRA data. Log10-transformed breadth and depth values were compared by one-way ANOVA with Sidak's multiple comparisons tests. TCRdb provides this immuneACCESS table in a form limited to in-frame rearrangements. Some clones are lacking; in checked studies, under half of them reflect an unresolved V gene, and why the rest are absent is not known. Clone size and V and J calls were adopted from that table, with D and trimming inferred from the DNA. The sample table shows more than 100,000 clones, and 88% are seen once. In total, the top ten clones hold roughly 3.5% of the sample.

These data are taken from a study of T cell responses to AZD1222 COVID-19 vaccine (dated by TCRdb to the early 2020s). Background on the whole study: AZD1222 recipients whose second dose came at about 4 weeks and those whose second dose came at about 12 weeks were combined into one group, since spike-specific TCR depth and breadth did not differ between the two schedules. Trial participants were enrolled into age subgroups of 18-55, 56-69 and 70-plus years, which contained about 150, 27 and 61 TCR-sequenced participants, respectively. A total of roughly 240 trial participants underwent TCR sequencing, of whom nearly 210 received two doses of AZD1222 and about 26 received two doses of the MenACWY control vaccine.

The CDR1 and CDR2 encoded by the germline V gene (reference sequence) are LNHDA and SQIVND. From V the trimming removes 3 bases and from J it removes 5 bases, while the gene matches leave 4 bases of the junction unaccounted for. The CDR3 contains 14 residues, cysteine and phenylalanine counted. This entry keeps only the CDR3 DNA: 42 bases, framed from base 1. What the authors observed across the whole study: After two AZD1222 doses, both the breadth and the depth of spike-specific TCRs were significantly higher than at day 0 and than in MenACWY recipients. Epitopes outside the regions mutated in the B.1.351 and B.1.1.7 variants were reportedly recognized by nearly half of the unique spike-specific TCRs. In the small 56-69-year group, the increase in depth fell short of significance, most likely because of low power. The vaccine-associated CD4 TCRs covered the entire spike protein, and the dominant responses fell in regions 160-218 and 743-854. Participants were mostly white British and included more females than males, and it was suggested by the authors that clonal diversity may have been underestimated. Because no day 14 peak-response samples were available, the repertoires could be characterized only after the peak T cell response. Conclusions about previously exposed vaccinees were limited because only six AZD1222 recipients were SARS-CoV-2 seropositive at baseline.

What the time point label conveys for this sample: baseline before first vaccination. Vaccinee samples came from UK trials COV001 and COV002, including a single-blind randomized controlled phase 2/3 trial of AZD1222 (ChAdOx1 nCoV-19) in healthy adults. For TCRbeta chain sequencing, PBMC samples were collected from trial participants at day 0 and at day 28 after the second dose. The clonotype originates from an adult in good health. Source: peripheral blood, taken on day 0 of AZD1222 vaccination. The chain is assembled from TRBV19 and TRBJ1-2; 9 central nucleotides agree with TRBD1. The CDR3 region has the sequence CASSISGTGYGYTF. In nucleotides, the sequence is TGTGCCAGTAGTATCTCCGGGACAGGGTATGGCTACACCTTC. Here the CDR3 is joined to the reference TRBV19 and TRBJ1-2 genes, and the full variable domain is: DGGITQSPKYLFRKEGQNVTLSCEQNLNHDAMYWYRQDPGQGLRLIYYSQIVNDFQKGDIAEGYSVSREKKESFPLTVTSAQKNPTAFYLCASSISGTGYGYTFGSGTRLTVV.